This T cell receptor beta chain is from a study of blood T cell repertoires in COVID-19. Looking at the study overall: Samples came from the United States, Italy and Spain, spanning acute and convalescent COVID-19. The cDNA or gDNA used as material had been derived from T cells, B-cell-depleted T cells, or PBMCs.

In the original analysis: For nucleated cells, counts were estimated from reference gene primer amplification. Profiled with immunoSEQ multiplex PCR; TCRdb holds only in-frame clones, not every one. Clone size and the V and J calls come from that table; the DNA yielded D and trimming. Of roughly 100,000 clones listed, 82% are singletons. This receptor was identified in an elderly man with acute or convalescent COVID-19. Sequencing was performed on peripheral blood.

The CDR3: CATSDFGYEQYF. For the CDR3, the DNA is TGTGCCACCAGTGATTTCGGCTACGAGCAGTACTTC. The chain couples TRBV24-1 to TRBJ2-7; D is unclear. In germline, CDR1 is KGHDR, CDR2 SFDVKD. Between the trimmed V and J ends, which lost 1 base and 3 bases, there was a span of 3 bases. This CDR3 spans 12 amino acids.